This T cell receptor beta chain originates from a study of CD8 T cells in ankylosing spondylitis. At least ten counts were recorded for this clonotype. The antigen remains unidentified. Study results and limitations: One TCR beta motif, made up of several highly homologous variants, appeared characteristic of ankylosing spondylitis blood.

V was clipped by 6 bases and J by 2 bases, with 5 bases between them. Germline values: CDR1 MGHDK, CDR2 SYGVNS. The CDR3 sequence is 11 residues long. MiXCR, run by TCRdb on the 5' RACE reads, gives a single entry per CDR3 protein. There are about 130,000 distinct CDR3 sequences in the sample; 12% to 15% occur only once, and 2.5% to 3.5% lies in the top ten. The clonotype originates from a female donor with ankylosing spondylitis or in good health (not recorded which). The genes are TRBV25-1 and TRBJ2-7; unclear D gene. The sample was blood, either unsorted or a sorted T cell fraction (not recorded which). The CDR3 loop reads CASSWAYEQYF. The CDR3 bases are TGTGCCAGCAGCTGGGCCTACGAGCAGTACTTC.